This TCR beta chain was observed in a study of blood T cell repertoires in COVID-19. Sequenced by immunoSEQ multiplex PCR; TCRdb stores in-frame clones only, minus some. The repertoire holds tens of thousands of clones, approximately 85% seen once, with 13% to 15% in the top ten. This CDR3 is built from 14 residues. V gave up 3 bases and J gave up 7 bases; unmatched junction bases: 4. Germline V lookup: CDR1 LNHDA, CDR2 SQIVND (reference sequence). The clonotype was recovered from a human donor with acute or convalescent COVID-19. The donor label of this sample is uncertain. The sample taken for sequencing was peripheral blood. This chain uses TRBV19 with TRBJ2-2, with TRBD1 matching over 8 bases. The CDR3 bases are TGTGCCAGTAGTATCCAGGGGGCGTACGGGGAGCTGTTTTTT. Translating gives CASSIQGAYGELFF.